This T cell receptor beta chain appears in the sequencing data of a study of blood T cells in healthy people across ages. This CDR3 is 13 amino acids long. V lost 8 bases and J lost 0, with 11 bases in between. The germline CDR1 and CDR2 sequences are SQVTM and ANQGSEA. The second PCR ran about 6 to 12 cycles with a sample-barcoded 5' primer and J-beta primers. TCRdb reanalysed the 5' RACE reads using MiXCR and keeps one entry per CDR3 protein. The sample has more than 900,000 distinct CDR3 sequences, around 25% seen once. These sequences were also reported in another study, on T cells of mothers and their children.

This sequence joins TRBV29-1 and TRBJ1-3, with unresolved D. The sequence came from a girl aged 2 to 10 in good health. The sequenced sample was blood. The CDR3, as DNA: TGCAGCTATCTGGGTATCTCTGGAAACACCATATATTTT. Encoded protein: CSYLGISGNTIYF. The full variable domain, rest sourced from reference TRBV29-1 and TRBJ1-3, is SAVISQKPSRDICQRGTSLTIQCQVDSQVTMMFWYRQQPGQSLTLIATANQGSEATYESGFVIDKFPISRPNLTFSTLTVSNMSPEDSSIYLCSYLGISGNTIYFGEGSWLTVV.